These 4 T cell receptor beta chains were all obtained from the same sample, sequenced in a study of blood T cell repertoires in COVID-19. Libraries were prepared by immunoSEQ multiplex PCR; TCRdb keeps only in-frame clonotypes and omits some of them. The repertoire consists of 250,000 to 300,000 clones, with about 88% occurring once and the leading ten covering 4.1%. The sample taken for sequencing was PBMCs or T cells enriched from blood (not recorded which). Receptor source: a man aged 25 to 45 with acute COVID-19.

CDR3 DNA: TGTGCCAGCAGCTTAAGTCTAGCGACCACCTTCAATGAGCAGTTCTTC. Translation: CASSLSLATTFNEQFF. This chain connects TRBV7-9 to TRBJ2-1; perhaps TRBD2 as D (6 bases). This CDR3 is 16 amino acids long. Trimming took 2 bases from V and 6 from J, leaving 17 bases between them. Germline V gene lookup returns CDR1 SEHNR and CDR2 FQNEAQ (reference sequence).

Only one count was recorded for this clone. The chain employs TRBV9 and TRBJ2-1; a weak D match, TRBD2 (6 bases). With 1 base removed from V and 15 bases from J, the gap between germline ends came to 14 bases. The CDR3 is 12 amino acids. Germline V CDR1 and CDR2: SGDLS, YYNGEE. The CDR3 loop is CASSVIGGSPFF. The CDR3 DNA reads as TGTGCCAGCAGCGTAATCGGGGGTAGTCCGTTCTTC.

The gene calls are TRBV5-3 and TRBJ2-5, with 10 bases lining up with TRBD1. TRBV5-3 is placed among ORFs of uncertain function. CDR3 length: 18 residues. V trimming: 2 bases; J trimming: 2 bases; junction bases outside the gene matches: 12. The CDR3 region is CARSLGQGVWCRQETQYF. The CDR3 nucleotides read TGTGCCAGAAGCTTAGGACAGGGGGTGTGGTGTCGACAAGAGACCCAGTACTTC.

CDR3 DNA sequence: TGTGCCAGCAGCTTTTTGACGGGGCTAGCGGGCAACAATGAGCAGTTCTTC. It encodes CASSFLTGLAGNNEQFF. This rearrangement joins TRBV11-2 to TRBJ2-1, with 8 bases matching TRBD2. Germline V gene lookup returns CDR1 SGHAT and CDR2 FQNNGV. V lost 3 bases and J lost 5; bases outside the gene matches: 12. This CDR3 is built from 17 residues.